This T cell receptor (beta chain) was documented in a study of blood T cell repertoires in COVID-19. Across the study: Collection of acute and convalescent COVID-19 samples took place in the United States, Italy and Spain. In each case, the material was cDNA or gDNA derived from T cells, B-cell-depleted T cells, or PBMCs.

In the authors' workflow: Researchers report that nucleated cell counts were estimated from reference gene primer amplification. Generated by immunoSEQ multiplex PCR, the TCRdb table keeps only in-frame clones and is missing some. The DNA was the basis for D and trimming; V, J and clone size are from that table. The table records 120,000 to 150,000 clones, approximately 86% of them present only once. The sequenced sample was peripheral blood. The clonotype originates from a woman between 40 and 55 years old with active or convalescent COVID-19.

The CDR3 spells CASSPRQNEKLFF. Here the CDR3 DNA reads TGTGCCAGCTCACCCCGACAGAATGAAAAACTGTTTTTT. This chain joins TRBV18 and TRBJ1-4; tentatively, D is TRBD1 (5 bases). The V end lost 3 bases, the J end lost 5 bases, and 7 bases lay between the germline ends. There are 13 residues in the CDR3. Germline V CDR1 and CDR2: KGHSH, LQKENI.